Below, one T cell receptor beta chain is given with its context. Antigen: not known. Patients were ruled out by autoimmune disease history or systemic immunosuppression. Peripheral blood came from all dose cohorts at three timepoints. V was pared by 2 bases and J by 4 bases, with 10 bases of the junction left unmatched. CDR1 is SNHLY and CDR2 is FYNNEI in the germline V gene. This CDR3 is built from 18 residues. The data belong to a study of OX40 agonist ivuxolimab in advanced cancers. Study findings and constraints: The authors also found low normalized T-cell clonal expansion in some nonresponders. CD8+ T cells (on average) carried more expanded clones than CD4+ T cells.

Some clones are missing from TCRdb's copy, which holds only in-frame ones; the method was immunoSEQ multiplex PCR. The sample carries roughly 67,000 clones, more than 75% recorded once. The chain is built from TRBV2 and TRBJ2-1; 11 nucleotides line up with TRBD2. The sample here was CD4+ or CD8+ T cells sorted from blood, taken in a trial of the OX40 agonist ivuxolimab. The sequence derives from an adult with an advanced solid tumor such as melanoma, head and neck, liver or kidney cancer. The CDR3 region has the DNA TGTGCCAGCAGTGAAATCCCTGCTAGCGGGGGGAAGTACAATGAGCAGTTCTTC. It specifies CASSEIPASGGKYNEQFF.